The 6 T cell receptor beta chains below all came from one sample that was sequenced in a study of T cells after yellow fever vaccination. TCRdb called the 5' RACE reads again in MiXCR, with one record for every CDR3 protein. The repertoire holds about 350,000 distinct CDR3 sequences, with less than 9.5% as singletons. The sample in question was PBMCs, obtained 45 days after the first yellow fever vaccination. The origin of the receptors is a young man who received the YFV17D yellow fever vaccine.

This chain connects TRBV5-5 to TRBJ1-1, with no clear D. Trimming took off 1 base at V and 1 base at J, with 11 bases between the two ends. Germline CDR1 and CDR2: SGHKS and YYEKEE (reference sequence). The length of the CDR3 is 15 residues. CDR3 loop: CASSLISSGNTEAFF. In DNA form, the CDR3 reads TGTGCCAGCAGCTTGATATCGTCAGGGAACACTGAAGCTTTCTTT.

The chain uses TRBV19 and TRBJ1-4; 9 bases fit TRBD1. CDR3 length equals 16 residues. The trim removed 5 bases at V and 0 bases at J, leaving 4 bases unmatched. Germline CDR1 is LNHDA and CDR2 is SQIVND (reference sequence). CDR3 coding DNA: TGTGCCAGTAGTGGGACAGGGCGAGCAACTAATGAAAAACTGTTTTTT. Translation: CASSGTGRATNEKLFF.

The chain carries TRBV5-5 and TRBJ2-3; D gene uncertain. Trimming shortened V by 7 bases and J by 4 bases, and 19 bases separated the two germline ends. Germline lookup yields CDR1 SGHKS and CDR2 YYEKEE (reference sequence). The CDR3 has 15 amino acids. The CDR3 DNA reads TGTGCCAGCGGCCCGGGCCGCCTCGCCCCAGATACGCAGTATTTT. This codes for CASGPGRLAPDTQYF.

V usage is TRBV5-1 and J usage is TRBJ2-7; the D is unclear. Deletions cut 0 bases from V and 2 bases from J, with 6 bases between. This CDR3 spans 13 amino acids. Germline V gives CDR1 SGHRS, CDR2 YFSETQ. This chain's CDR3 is CASSLDPTYEQYV. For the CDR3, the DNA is TGCGCCAGCAGCTTGGACCCTACCTACGAGCAGTACGTC.

In DNA form, the CDR3 reads TGTGCCAGCAGCTTGGTGTCGGGGAAACTGTTTTTT. This encodes CASSLVSGKLFF. V usage is TRBV5-6 and J usage is TRBJ1-4; D call uncertain. The CDR3 contains 12 residues. The germline gives CDR1 SGHDT, CDR2 YYEEEE. The ends were cut back, 0 bases at V and 11 bases at J, with 8 bases in the middle.

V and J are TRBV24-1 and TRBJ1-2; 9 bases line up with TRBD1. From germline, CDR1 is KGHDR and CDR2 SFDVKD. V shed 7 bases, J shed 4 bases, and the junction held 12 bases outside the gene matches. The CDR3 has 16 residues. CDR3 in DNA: TGTGCCACCAGATATACCACAGGGGGCAGGTCCTATGGCTACACCTTC. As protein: CATRYTTGGRSYGYTF.